A selection of T cell receptor beta chains follows, all from one sample in a study of blood T cell repertoires in COVID-19. Assay used: immunoSEQ multiplex PCR; TCRdb lists only in-frame clones, some missing. Here the sample spans 380,000 or so clones, 70% to 90% being singletons. Sequenced material: PBMCs or T cells enriched from blood (not recorded which). The receptors were sampled from a man aged 25-40 years who had recovered from COVID-19. Both conserved end residues are part of each CDR3. D genes are given only for firm matches. Size tells how often a clone was seen (once, few, many) or the class of an expanded clone, and some rows leave it out.

v_gene: TRBV6-5
d_gene: -
j_gene: TRBJ2-7
abundance: -
CDR3aa: CATSGPGSYEQYF
CDR3nt: TGTGCCACCTCAGGCCCTGGGTCCTACGAGCAGTACTTC

v_gene: TRBV6-5
d_gene: TRBD1
j_gene: TRBJ2-3
abundance: -
CDR3aa: CASSLRQGVADTQYF
CDR3nt: TGTGCCAGCTCGTTGAGACAGGGGGTAGCAGATACGCAGTATTTT

v_gene: TRBV9
d_gene: TRBD1
j_gene: TRBJ1-4
abundance: -
CDR3aa: CASSLGQPSSNEKLFF
CDR3nt: TGTGCCAGCAGCTTGGGACAGCCCAGTTCTAATGAAAAACTGTTTTTT

v_gene: TRBV7-6
d_gene: TRBD2
j_gene: TRBJ2-5
abundance: -
CDR3aa: CASSPGTSGGSQETQYF
CDR3nt: TGTGCCAGCAGCCCTGGGACTAGCGGGGGGTCACAAGAGACCCAGTACTTC

v_gene: TRBV19
d_gene: -
j_gene: TRBJ2-2
abundance: few
CDR3aa: CASSIEADNTGELFF
CDR3nt: TGTGCCAGTAGTATAGAGGCAGATAACACCGGGGAGCTGTTTTTT

v_gene: TRBV24-1
d_gene: -
j_gene: TRBJ2-7
abundance: few
CDR3aa: CATSDDGNEAWSSYEQYF
CDR3nt: TGTGCCACCAGTGACGACGGGAATGAAGCCTGGAGCTCCTACGAGCAGTACTTC

v_gene: TRBV10-3
d_gene: -
j_gene: TRBJ2-3
abundance: once
CDR3aa: CAISGVVGGTQYF
CDR3nt: TGTGCCATCAGTGGGGTGGTCGGAGGTACGCAGTATTTT

v_gene: TRBV3-1/TRBV3-2
d_gene: -
j_gene: TRBJ2-1
abundance: -
CDR3aa: CASSHSSVYEQFF
CDR3nt: TGTGCCAGCAGCCATAGTAGTGTCTACGAGCAGTTCTTC

v_gene: TRBV12-3/TRBV12-4
d_gene: -
j_gene: TRBJ1-2
abundance: -
CDR3aa: CASSLENGNGYTF
CDR3nt: TGTGCCAGCAGTTTGGAGAACGGGAACGGCTACACCTTC

v_gene: TRBV15
d_gene: TRBD1
j_gene: TRBJ1-5
abundance: once
CDR3aa: CATSGSGGAGQPQHF
CDR3nt: TGTGCCACCAGCGGGTCAGGGGGCGCGGGTCAGCCCCAGCATTTT

v_gene: TRBV7-3
d_gene: -
j_gene: TRBJ2-7
abundance: few
CDR3aa: CASSLPGSYEQYF
CDR3nt: TGTGCCAGCAGCTTACCAGGTTCCTACGAGCAGTACTTC

v_gene: TRBV7-2
d_gene: -
j_gene: TRBJ1-2
abundance: -
CDR3aa: CASSSITAGTTNHGYTF
CDR3nt: TGTGCCAGCAGCTCGATTACCGCCGGGACAACAAACCATGGCTACACCTTC

v_gene: TRBV30
d_gene: -
j_gene: TRBJ1-6
abundance: -
CDR3aa: CAWVGPNNSPLHF
CDR3nt: TGTGCCTGGGTGGGCCCCAATAATTCACCCCTCCACTTT

v_gene: TRBV24-1
d_gene: TRBD2
j_gene: TRBJ2-3
abundance: -
CDR3aa: CATSDPGSGGGFGTDTQYF
CDR3nt: TGTGCCACCAGTGACCCCGGTAGCGGGGGGGGTTTTGGCACAGATACGCAGTATTTT

v_gene: TRBV9
d_gene: TRBD1
j_gene: TRBJ1-1
abundance: -
CDR3aa: CASSPQGAGTEAFF
CDR3nt: TGTGCCAGCAGCCCCCAGGGGGCTGGGACTGAAGCTTTCTTT

v_gene: TRBV10-3
d_gene: -
j_gene: TRBJ1-1
abundance: once
CDR3aa: CAISVGFEAFF
CDR3nt: TGTGCCATCAGTGTGGGCTTTGAAGCTTTCTTT

v_gene: TRBV6-5
d_gene: TRBD1
j_gene: TRBJ1-1
abundance: -
CDR3aa: CASSRGQGTEAFF
CDR3nt: TGTGCCAGCAGCCGCGGACAGGGCACTGAAGCTTTCTTT

v_gene: TRBV18
d_gene: TRBD1
j_gene: TRBJ1-3
abundance: -
CDR3aa: CASSGMTGTGNTIYF
CDR3nt: TGTGCCAGCTCCGGGATGACAGGGACTGGAAACACCATATATTTT

v_gene: TRBV5-1
d_gene: TRBD1
j_gene: TRBJ1-1
abundance: once
CDR3aa: CASSLSPHRGQGTEAFF
CDR3nt: TGCGCCAGCAGCCTCTCCCCACACAGGGGGCAGGGGACTGAAGCTTTCTTT

v_gene: TRBV4-2
d_gene: -
j_gene: TRBJ1-5
abundance: -
CDR3aa: CASSQDRAGRNQPQHF
CDR3nt: TGTGCCAGCAGCCAAGATAGGGCAGGGCGAAATCAGCCCCAGCATTTT

v_gene: TRBV4-2
d_gene: -
j_gene: TRBJ2-4
abundance: -
CDR3aa: CASSQVVEGGNIQYF
CDR3nt: TGTGCCAGCAGCCAAGTAGTGGAGGGCGGAAACATTCAGTACTTC

v_gene: TRBV13
d_gene: -
j_gene: TRBJ2-2
abundance: -
CDR3aa: CASSRPGQNTGELFF
CDR3nt: TGTGCCAGCAGCCGCCCGGGACAGAACACCGGGGAGCTGTTTTTT